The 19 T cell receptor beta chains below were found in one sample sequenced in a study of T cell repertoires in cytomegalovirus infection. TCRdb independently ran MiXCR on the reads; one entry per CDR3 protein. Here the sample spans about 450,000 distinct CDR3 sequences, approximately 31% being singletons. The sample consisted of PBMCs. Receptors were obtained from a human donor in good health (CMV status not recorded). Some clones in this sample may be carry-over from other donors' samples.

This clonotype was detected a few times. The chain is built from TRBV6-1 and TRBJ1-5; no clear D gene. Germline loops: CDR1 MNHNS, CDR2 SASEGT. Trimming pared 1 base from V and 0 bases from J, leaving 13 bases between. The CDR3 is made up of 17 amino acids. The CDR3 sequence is CASSEGDRTISNQPQHF. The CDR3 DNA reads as TGTGCCAGCAGTGAAGGAGACCGGACCATTAGCAATCAGCCCCAGCATTTT.

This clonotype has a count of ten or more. The CDR3 sequence is CASSSPTSGEPETQYF. The CDR3, as DNA: TGTGCCAGCAGTTCCCCGACTAGCGGGGAACCGGAGACCCAGTACTTC. This chain joins TRBV12-3 or TRBV12-4 and TRBJ2-5; 11 nucleotides align to TRBD2. The CDR3 loop spans 16 amino acids. Trimming at V came to 4 bases and at J to 5 bases, leaving 9 bases not matched to a gene.

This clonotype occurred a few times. This chain's CDR3 is CASSPRVVRDEQFF. Written as DNA, the CDR3 is TGTGCCAGCAGCCCCCGAGTGGTGCGGGACGAGCAGTTCTTC. The chain recombines TRBV7-2 with TRBJ2-1; maybe TRBD2 (6 bases). CDR1 is SGHTA, CDR2 FQGNSA, per germline. The V and J ends lost 5 bases and 10 bases respectively, with 18 bases between them. CDR3 length equals 14 residues.

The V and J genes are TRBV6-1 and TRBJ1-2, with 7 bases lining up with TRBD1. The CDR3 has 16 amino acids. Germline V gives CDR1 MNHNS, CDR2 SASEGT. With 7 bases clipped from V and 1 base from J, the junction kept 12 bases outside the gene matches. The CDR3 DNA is TGTGCCAGCACCCGAGAGACAGGGACCAATAACTATGGCTACACCTTC. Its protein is CASTRETGTNNYGYTF.

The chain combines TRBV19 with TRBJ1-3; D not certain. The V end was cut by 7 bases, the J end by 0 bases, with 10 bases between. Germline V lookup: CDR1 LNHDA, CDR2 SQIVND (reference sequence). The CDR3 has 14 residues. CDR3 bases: TGTGCCAGTACCTTTCTGTCCTCTGGAAACACCATATATTTT. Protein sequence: CASTFLSSGNTIYF.

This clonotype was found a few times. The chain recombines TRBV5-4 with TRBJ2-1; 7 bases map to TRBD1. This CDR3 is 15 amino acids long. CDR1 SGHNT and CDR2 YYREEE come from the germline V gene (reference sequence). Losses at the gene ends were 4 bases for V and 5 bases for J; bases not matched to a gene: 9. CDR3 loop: CASSLPGQLNNEQFF. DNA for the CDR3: TGTGCCAGCAGCCTCCCGGGACAGCTCAACAATGAGCAGTTCTTC.

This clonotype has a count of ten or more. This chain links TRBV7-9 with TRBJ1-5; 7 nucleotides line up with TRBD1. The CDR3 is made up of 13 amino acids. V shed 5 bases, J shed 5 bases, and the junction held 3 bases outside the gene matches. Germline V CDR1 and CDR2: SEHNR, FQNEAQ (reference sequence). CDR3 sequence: CASSPGGDQPQHF. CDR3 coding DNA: TGTGCCAGCAGCCCAGGGGGAGATCAGCCCCAGCATTTT.

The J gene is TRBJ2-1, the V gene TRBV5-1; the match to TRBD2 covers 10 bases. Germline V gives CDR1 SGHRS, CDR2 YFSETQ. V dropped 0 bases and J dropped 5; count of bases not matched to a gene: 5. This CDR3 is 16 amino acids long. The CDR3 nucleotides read TGCGCCAGCAGCTTGGGTGGGCTAGCGGGGGACAATGAGCAGTTCTTC. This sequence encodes CASSLGGLAGDNEQFF.

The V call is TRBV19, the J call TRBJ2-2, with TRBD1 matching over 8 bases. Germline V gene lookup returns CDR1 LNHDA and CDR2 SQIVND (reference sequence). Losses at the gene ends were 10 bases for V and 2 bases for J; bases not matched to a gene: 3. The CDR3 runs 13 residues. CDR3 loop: CATGQGNTGELFF. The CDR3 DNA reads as TGTGCCACCGGACAGGGAAACACCGGGGAGCTGTTTTTT.

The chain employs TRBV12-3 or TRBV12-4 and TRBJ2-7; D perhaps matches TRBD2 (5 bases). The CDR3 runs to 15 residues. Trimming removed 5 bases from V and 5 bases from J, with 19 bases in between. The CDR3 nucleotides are TGTGCCAGCAGTCCCCAAGAATCGGGGAAAGACGAGCAGTACTTC. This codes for CASSPQESGKDEQYF.

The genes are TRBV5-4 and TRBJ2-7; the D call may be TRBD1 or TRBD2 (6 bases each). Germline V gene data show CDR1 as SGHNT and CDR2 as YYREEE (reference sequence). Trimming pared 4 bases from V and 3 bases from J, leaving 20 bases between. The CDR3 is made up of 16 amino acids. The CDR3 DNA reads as TGTGCCAGCAGCCCCGACCTAGGGGGGTCCAGCTACGAGCAGTACTTC. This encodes CASSPDLGGSSYEQYF.

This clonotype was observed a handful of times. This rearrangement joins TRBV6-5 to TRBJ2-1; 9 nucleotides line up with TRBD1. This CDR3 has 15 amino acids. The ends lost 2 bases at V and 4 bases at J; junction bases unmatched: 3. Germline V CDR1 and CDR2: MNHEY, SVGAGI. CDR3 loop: CASSYGGTGYNEQFF. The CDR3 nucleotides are TGTGCCAGCAGTTACGGTGGGACAGGGTACAATGAGCAGTTCTTC.

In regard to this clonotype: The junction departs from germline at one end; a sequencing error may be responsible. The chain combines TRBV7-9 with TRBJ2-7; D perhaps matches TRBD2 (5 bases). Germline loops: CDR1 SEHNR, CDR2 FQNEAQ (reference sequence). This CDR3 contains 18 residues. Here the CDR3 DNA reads TGTGCCAGCAGCTTCGGTTGGGAGCTGCGCGGAGGAATGGGCGAGCCGTACTTC. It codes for CASSFGWELRGGMGEPYF.

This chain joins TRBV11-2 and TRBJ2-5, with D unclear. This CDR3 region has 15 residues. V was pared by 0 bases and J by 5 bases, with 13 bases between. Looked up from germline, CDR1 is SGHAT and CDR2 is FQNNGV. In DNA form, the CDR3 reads TGTGCCAGCAGCTTAGAAGGTCTCTCCGGTGAGACCCAGTACTTC. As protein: CASSLEGLSGETQYF.

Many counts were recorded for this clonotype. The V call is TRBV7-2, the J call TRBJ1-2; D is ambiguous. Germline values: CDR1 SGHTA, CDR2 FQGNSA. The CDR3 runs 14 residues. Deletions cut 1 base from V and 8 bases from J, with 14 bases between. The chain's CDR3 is CASSLEWAAGGYTF. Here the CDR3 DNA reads TGTGCCAGCAGCTTAGAGTGGGCGGCTGGGGGCTACACCTTC. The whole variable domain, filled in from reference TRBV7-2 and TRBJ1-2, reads GAGVSQSPSNKVTEKGKDVELRCDPISGHTALYWYRQSLGQGLEFLIYFQGNSAPDKSGLPSDRFSAERTGGSVSTLTIQRTQQEDSAVYLCASSLEWAAGGYTFGSGTRLTVV.

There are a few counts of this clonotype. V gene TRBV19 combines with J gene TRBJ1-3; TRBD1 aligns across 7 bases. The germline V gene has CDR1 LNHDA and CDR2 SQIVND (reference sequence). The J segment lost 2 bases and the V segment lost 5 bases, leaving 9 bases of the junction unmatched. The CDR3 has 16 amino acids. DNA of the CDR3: TGTGCCAGTAGTCGGCGGGACAGTCCGACTGGAAACACCATATATTTT. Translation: CASSRRDSPTGNTIYF.

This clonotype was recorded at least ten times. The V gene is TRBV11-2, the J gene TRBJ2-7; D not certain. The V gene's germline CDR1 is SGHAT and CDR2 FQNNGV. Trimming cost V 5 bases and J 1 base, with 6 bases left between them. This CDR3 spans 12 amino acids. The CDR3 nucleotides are TGTGCCAGCAGCCCCGTATCCTACGAGCAGTACTTC. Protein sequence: CASSPVSYEQYF. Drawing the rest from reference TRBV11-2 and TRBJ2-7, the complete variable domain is EAGVAQSPRYKIIEKRQSVAFWCNPISGHATLYWYQQILGQGPKLLIQFQNNGVVDDSQLPKDRFSAERLKGVDSTLKIQPAKLEDSAVYLCASSPVSYEQYFGPGTRLTVT.

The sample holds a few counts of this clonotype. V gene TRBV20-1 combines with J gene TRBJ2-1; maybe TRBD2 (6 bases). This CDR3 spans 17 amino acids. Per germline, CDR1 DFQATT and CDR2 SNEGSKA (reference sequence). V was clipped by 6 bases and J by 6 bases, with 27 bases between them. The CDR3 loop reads CSAGLTSFPPFGNEQFF. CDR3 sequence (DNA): TGCAGTGCCGGTTTGACTAGTTTCCCCCCATTTGGCAATGAGCAGTTCTTC.

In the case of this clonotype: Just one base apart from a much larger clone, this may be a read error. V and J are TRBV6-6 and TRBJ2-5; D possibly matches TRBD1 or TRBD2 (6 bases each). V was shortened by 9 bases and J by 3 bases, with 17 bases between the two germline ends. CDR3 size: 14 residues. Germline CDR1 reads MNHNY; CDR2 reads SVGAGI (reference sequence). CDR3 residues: CASTKWGAKETQYF. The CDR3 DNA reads TGTGCCAGTACCAAGTGGGGGGCTAAAGAGACCCAGTACTTC.